What follows are 10 T cell receptor beta chains derived from one specimen sequenced in a study of identical twins. TCRdb re-called the 5' RACE reads with MiXCR, one entry per CDR3 protein. The sample carries hundreds of thousands of distinct CDR3 sequences, roughly 18% recorded once. These data were likewise used in another study, on T cells expressing NK-cell markers.

Input material: PBMCs. These receptors were collected from a woman aged 18 to 35 in good health.

This clonotype was counted only a few times. The chain joins TRBV20-1 to TRBJ2-1; D is possibly TRBD1 or TRBD2 (5 bases each). Trimming took off 5 bases at V and 3 bases at J, with 11 bases between the two ends. CDR3 length: 13 amino acids. The germline gives CDR1 DFQATT, CDR2 SNEGSKA (reference sequence). CDR3 sequence reads: CSAEWGNYNEQFF. CDR3 bases: TGCAGTGCTGAATGGGGGAACTACAATGAGCAGTTCTTC.

The chain is built from TRBV25-1 and TRBJ2-2; D gene uncertain. Per germline, CDR1 MGHDK and CDR2 SYGVNS. V gave up 3 bases and J gave up 5 bases, with 10 bases separating them. The CDR3 is 14 residues long. The DNA of the CDR3 is TGTGCCAGCAGTGATTATACCCCTACCGGGGAGCTGTTTTTT. Encoded protein: CASSDYTPTGELFF.

The chain combines TRBV20-1 with TRBJ2-7, with D possibly matching TRBD2 (5 bases). V lost 1 base and J lost 1, with 14 bases in between. CDR3 length equals 15 residues. Germline V gene sequence: CDR1 DFQATT, CDR2 SNEGSKA (reference sequence). The CDR3 loop is CSARGASPFSYEQYF. The CDR3 DNA reads TGCAGTGCTAGAGGGGCTAGCCCATTTTCCTACGAGCAGTACTTC.

This clonotype occurred a few times. The chain has TRBV12-3 or TRBV12-4 and TRBJ1-4; D is unclear. V lost 4 bases and J 8 bases, leaving 8 bases between the germline ends. The CDR3 has 12 residues. CDR3 nucleotides: TGTGCCAGCAGTTGGACCCGGGAAAAACTGTTTTTT. This encodes CASSWTREKLFF.

The chain carries TRBV11-2 and TRBJ2-1, with 7 bases identical to TRBD1. The V gene end was trimmed by 5 bases and the J gene end by 9 bases; junction bases not matched to a gene: 10. The CDR3 loop spans 14 amino acids. CDR1 and CDR2 (germline): SGHAT, FQNNGV. In DNA, the CDR3 is TGTGCCAGCAGCCTAGGGGGCTGGGGTGGTGAGCAGTTCTTC. Amino acid sequence: CASSLGGWGGEQFF.

Many counts were recorded for this clonotype. This chain uses TRBV29-1 with TRBJ1-5; D is ambiguous. The germline V gene has CDR1 SQVTM and CDR2 ANQGSEA. Trimming took off 6 bases at V and 0 bases at J, with 9 bases between the two ends. CDR3 length: 13 amino acids. For the CDR3, the DNA is TGCAGCGTCGCGGGTTATAGCAATCAGCCCCAGCATTTT. Protein sequence: CSVAGYSNQPQHF. Full variable domain (rest looked up from reference TRBV29-1 and TRBJ1-5): SAVISQKPSRDICQRGTSLTIQCQVDSQVTMMFWYRQQPGQSLTLIATANQGSEATYESGFVIDKFPISRPNLTFSTLTVSNMSPEDSSIYLCSVAGYSNQPQHFGDGTRLSIL.

This clonotype was counted at least ten times. The gene calls are TRBV4-3 and TRBJ2-1, with a tentative D call TRBD1 (5 bases). V lost 1 base to trimming and J lost 8 bases, with 18 bases between them. The CDR3 contains 16 residues. Germline values: CDR1 LGHNA, CDR2 YSLEER. Here the CDR3 DNA reads TGCGCCAGCAGCCAAGGCAGCATAAGGGGTGGCGATGAGCAGTTCTTC. Residues: CASSQGSIRGGDEQFF.

As concerns this clonotype: This may be a read error, as it is one base from a much larger clone. This chain joins TRBV7-8 and TRBJ2-7, with 10 nucleotides matching TRBD1. Losses at the gene ends were 5 bases for V and 3 bases for J; bases not matched to a gene: 4. The germline V gene encodes CDR1 SGHVS and CDR2 FQNEAQ. CDR3 length equals 14 residues. DNA of the CDR3: TGTGCCAGCAGCCGGGGACAGGGGAACTACGAGCAGTACTTC. Its translation is CASSRGQGNYEQYF.

This clonotype was observed a few times. The V gene is TRBV27, the J gene TRBJ2-1; 12 nucleotides agree with TRBD2. J was trimmed by 5 bases and V by 5 bases; bases with no gene match: 13. There are 18 residues in the CDR3. Germline V gene data show CDR1 as MNHEY and CDR2 as SMNVEV (reference sequence). The CDR3, as DNA: TGTGCCAGCAGTCCGGTCCTAATGGGACTAGCGGGTAACAATGAGCAGTTCTTC. Translation: CASSPVLMGLAGNNEQFF.

This clonotype occurred a few times. This rearrangement joins TRBV18 to TRBJ2-3, with a weak D call TRBD2 (6 bases). CDR1 and CDR2 (germline): KGHSH, LQKENI. Trimming pared 6 bases from V and 2 bases from J, leaving 12 bases between. This CDR3 contains 14 residues. CDR3: CASSPGGYTDTQYF. The CDR3 nucleotides are TGTGCCAGCTCTCCCGGAGGGTACACAGATACGCAGTATTTT.